These T cell receptor beta chains were read from a single sample in a study of control samples from healthy donors and cancer patients. Produced via immunoSEQ multiplex PCR; TCRdb's table is partial and in-frame only. The sample has around 100,000 clones, roughly nine tenths seen once. The sequenced sample consisted of blood. Source of these receptors: a woman aged 50 to 60 in good health. Each CDR3 is given with its conserved first and last residue. D genes are given only for firm matches. Clone size appears in some rows only: once, few, many, or a class for an expanded clone.

j_call	v_call	d_call	clone_size	cdr3_aa	cdr3_nt
TRBJ2-3	TRBV29-1	TRBD1	NA	CSGNRGIPTDTQYF	TGCAGCGGTAACAGGGGGATACCCACAGATACGCAGTATTTT
TRBJ1-4	TRBV5-1	TRBD1	NA	CASSIGRGQNEKLFF	TGCGCCAGCAGCATCGGGCGGGGACAGAATGAAAAACTGTTTTTT
TRBJ2-1	TRBV3-1/TRBV3-2	NA	NA	CASSQEGPKSENYNEQFF	TGTGCCAGCAGCCAAGAGGGCCCGAAATCCGAGAACTACAATGAGCAGTTCTTC
TRBJ1-1	TRBV2	NA	NA	CASRSLPQAFF	TGTGCCAGCAGATCCCTCCCACAAGCTTTCTTT
TRBJ2-2	TRBV6-5	NA	NA	CASSPQPTVAGELFF	TGTGCCAGCAGTCCCCAGCCCACGGTGGCCGGGGAGCTGTTTTTT
TRBJ2-5	TRBV7-8	TRBD1	NA	CASSLGRTGSETQYF	TGTGCCAGCAGCCTAGGAAGGACAGGCTCAGAGACCCAGTACTTC
TRBJ2-7	TRBV6-6	NA	NA	CASSHKYRANSYEQYF	TGTGCCAGCAGTCATAAATACAGGGCGAACTCCTACGAGCAGTACTTC
TRBJ2-7	TRBV10-1	NA	NA	CASSESTNYEQYF	TGCGCCAGCAGTGAGTCGACAAACTACGAGCAGTACTTC
TRBJ1-4	TRBV7-9	NA	NA	CASSRNEKLFF	TGTGCCAGCTCGCGTAATGAAAAACTGTTTTTT
TRBJ1-1	TRBV12-2	NA	NA	CASRLVVRTGYTEAFF	TGTGCAAGTCGCTTAGTGGTCAGGACAGGGTACACTGAAGCTTTCTTT
TRBJ1-2	TRBV21-1	NA	NA	CASTKQGKNYGYTF	TGTGCCAGCACGAAACAGGGGAAAAACTATGGCTACACCTTC
TRBJ2-7	TRBV7-3	TRBD1	NA	CASSLGDSRAEQYF	TGTGCCAGCAGCTTAGGGGACAGTCGGGCCGAGCAGTACTTC
TRBJ2-1	TRBV19	TRBD2	NA	CAIGTSGRRSYNEQFF	TGTGCCATCGGGACTAGCGGGAGGAGATCCTACAATGAGCAGTTCTTC
TRBJ2-5	TRBV29-1	NA	NA	CSVSWGSSNQYF	TGCAGCGTTTCTTGGGGTAGCTCCAACCAGTACTTC
TRBJ2-3	TRBV6-2/TRBV6-3	TRBD2	once	CASSLGTNTDTQYF	TGTGCCAGCAGTTTAGGGACTAATACAGATACGCAGTATTTT
TRBJ1-2	TRBV13	NA	NA	CASSRRGSNYGYTF	TGTGCCAGCAGCCGAAGGGGATCTAACTATGGCTACACCTTC
TRBJ1-4	TRBV7-9	NA	NA	CASSPTLFREKLFF	TGTGCCAGCAGCCCTACACTATTTCGTGAAAAACTGTTTTTT
TRBJ2-5	TRBV14	NA	NA	CASSQRPTGGETQYF	TGTGCCAGCAGCCAAAGGCCTACAGGTGGGGAGACCCAGTACTTC
TRBJ1-3	TRBV6-2/TRBV6-3	NA	NA	CASSYQQIGNTIYF	TGTGCCAGCAGTTACCAACAGATTGGAAACACCATATATTTT
TRBJ2-3	TRBV5-1	TRBD1	NA	CASSLWTGRATDTQYF	TGCGCCAGCAGTCTATGGACAGGCCGGGCCACAGATACGCAGTATTTT
TRBJ1-5	TRBV19	NA	NA	CASSPYPPFRVGNQPQHF	TGTGCCAGTAGTCCTTACCCTCCCTTTAGGGTTGGCAATCAGCCCCAGCATTTT
TRBJ1-3	TRBV4-1	NA	few	CASSQEPGPPNTIYF	TGCGCCAGCAGCCAAGAGCCGGGGCCCCCCAACACCATATATTTT
TRBJ1-5	TRBV28	NA	NA	CASSSDPGGGNQPQHF	TGTGCCAGCAGTTCGGACCCGGGGGGGGGCAATCAGCCCCAGCATTTT
TRBJ2-1	TRBV5-1	NA	NA	CASSLNRGLLKEQFF	TGCGCCAGCAGCTTGAACCGGGGCCTGTTGAAGGAGCAGTTCTTC
TRBJ2-5	TRBV7-9	NA	NA	CASSLLGQLQETQYF	TGTGCCAGCAGCTTATTGGGACAACTCCAAGAGACCCAGTACTTC
TRBJ2-1	TRBV7-3	TRBD2	once	CASSLAGGYNEQFF	TGTGCCAGCAGCTTAGCGGGGGGCTACAATGAGCAGTTCTTC